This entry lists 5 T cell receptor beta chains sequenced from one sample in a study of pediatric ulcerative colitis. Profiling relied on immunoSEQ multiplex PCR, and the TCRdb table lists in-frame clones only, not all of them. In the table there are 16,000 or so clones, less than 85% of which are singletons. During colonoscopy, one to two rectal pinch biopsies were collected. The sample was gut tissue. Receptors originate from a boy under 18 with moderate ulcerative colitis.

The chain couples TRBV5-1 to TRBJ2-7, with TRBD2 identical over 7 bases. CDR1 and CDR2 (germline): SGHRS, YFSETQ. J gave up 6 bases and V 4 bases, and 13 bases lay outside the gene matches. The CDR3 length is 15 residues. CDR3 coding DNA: TGCGCCAGCAGCCTGGGGGGGACGGATAGACGCGAGCAGTACTTC. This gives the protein CASSLGGTDRREQYF.

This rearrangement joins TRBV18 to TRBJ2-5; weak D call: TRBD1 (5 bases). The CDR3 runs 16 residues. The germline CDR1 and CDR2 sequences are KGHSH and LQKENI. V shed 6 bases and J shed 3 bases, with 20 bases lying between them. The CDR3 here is CASSPLDSRGEETQYF. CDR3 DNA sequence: TGTGCCAGCTCCCCGCTCGACAGCCGTGGCGAAGAGACCCAGTACTTC.

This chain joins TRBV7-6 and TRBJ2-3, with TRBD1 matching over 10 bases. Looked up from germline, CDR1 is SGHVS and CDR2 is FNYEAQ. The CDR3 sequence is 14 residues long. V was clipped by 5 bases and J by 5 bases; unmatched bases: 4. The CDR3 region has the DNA TGTGCCAGCAGCAGACAGGGGGCTGAAGATACGCAGTATTTT. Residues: CASSRQGAEDTQYF.

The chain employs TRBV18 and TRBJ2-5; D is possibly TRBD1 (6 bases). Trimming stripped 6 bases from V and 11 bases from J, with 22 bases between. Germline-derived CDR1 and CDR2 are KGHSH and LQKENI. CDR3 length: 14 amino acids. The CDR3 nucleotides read TGTGCCAGCTCGAGTCCAGGGGCTACCCCTGAGCAGTACTTC. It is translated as CASSSPGATPEQYF.

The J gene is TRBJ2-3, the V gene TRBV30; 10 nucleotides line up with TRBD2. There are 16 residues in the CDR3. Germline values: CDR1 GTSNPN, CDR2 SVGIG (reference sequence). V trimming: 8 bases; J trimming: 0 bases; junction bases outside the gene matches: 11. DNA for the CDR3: TGTGCCCGGACTAGCGGAAAGTTCCCAAGCACAGATACGCAGTATTTT. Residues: CARTSGKFPSTDTQYF.